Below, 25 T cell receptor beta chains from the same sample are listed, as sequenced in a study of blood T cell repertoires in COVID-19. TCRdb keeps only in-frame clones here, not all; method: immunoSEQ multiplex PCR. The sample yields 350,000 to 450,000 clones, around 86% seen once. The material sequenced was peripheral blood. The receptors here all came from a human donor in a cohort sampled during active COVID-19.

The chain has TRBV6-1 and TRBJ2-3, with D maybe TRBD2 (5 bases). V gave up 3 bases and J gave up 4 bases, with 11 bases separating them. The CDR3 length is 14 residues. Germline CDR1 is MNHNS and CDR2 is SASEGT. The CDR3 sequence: CASSDTGYADTQYF. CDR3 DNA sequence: TGTGCCAGCAGTGATACGGGGTACGCAGATACGCAGTATTTT.

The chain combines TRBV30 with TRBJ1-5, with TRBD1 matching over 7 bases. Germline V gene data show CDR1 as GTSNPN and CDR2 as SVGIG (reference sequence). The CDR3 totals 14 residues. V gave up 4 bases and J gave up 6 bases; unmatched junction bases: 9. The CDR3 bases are TGTGCCTGGACCCCAGGAGGGGGCGGTCAGCCCCAGCATTTT. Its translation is CAWTPGGGGQPQHF.

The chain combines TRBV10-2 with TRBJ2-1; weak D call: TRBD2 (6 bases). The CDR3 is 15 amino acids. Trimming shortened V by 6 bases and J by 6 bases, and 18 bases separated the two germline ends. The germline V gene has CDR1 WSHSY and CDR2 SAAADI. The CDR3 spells CASRKTREMGNEQFF. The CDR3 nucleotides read TGCGCCAGCAGAAAAACCCGGGAGATGGGCAATGAGCAGTTCTTC.

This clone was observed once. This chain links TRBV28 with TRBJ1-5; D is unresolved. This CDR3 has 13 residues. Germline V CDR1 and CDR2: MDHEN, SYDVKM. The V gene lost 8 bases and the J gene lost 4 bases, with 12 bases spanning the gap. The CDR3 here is CASGRSKNQPQHF. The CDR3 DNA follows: TGTGCCAGCGGGCGCAGTAAAAATCAGCCCCAGCATTTT.

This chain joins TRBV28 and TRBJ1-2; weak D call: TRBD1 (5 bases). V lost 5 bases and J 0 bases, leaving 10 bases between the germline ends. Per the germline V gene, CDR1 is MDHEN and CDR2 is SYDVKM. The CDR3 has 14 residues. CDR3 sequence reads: CASSRGRANYGYTF. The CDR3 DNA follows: TGTGCCAGCAGTAGGGGCCGAGCTAACTATGGCTACACCTTC.

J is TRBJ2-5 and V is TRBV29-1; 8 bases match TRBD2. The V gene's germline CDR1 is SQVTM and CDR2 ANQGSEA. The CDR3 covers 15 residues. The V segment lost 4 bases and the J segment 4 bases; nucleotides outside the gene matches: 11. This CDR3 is CSVVGLRGAGETQYF. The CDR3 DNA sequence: TGCAGCGTTGTAGGCTTGCGGGGGGCGGGAGAGACCCAGTACTTC.

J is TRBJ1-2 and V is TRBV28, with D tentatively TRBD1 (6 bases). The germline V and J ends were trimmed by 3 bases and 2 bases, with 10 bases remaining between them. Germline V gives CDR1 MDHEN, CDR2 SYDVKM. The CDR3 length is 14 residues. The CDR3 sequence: CASSFLTGNYGYTF. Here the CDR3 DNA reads TGTGCCAGCAGTTTCCTCACAGGGAACTATGGCTACACCTTC.

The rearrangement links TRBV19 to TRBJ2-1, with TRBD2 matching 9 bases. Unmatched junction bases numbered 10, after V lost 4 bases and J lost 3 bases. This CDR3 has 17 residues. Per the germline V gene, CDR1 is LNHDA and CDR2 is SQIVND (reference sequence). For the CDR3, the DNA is TGTGCCAGTAGTACGACTGGCGGGAGGGCCCGCTACAATGAGCAGTTCTTC. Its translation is CASSTTGGRARYNEQFF.

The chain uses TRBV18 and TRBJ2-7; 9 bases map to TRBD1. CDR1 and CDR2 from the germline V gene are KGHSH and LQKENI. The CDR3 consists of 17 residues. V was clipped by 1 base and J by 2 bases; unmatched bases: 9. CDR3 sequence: CASSPQGGGQGPYEQYF. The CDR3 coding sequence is TGTGCCAGCTCACCACAGGGGGGGGGACAGGGCCCCTACGAGCAGTACTTC. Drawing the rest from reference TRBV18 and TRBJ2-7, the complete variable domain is NAGVMQNPRHLVRRRGQEARLRCSPMKGHSHVYWYRQLPEEGLKFMVYLQKENIIDESGMPKERFSAEFPKEGPSILRIQQVVRGDSAAYFCASSPQGGGQGPYEQYFGPGTRLTVT.

The CDR3 nucleotides read TGTGCCAGCAGCCTCCCCGGGGACACGGTACACTACGAGCAGTACTTC. This encodes CASSLPGDTVHYEQYF. The chain couples TRBV28 to TRBJ2-7; a possible D gene is TRBD1 (6 bases). Germline loops: CDR1 MDHEN, CDR2 SYDVKM. The germline V and J ends were trimmed by 6 bases and 3 bases, with 21 bases remaining between them. The CDR3 sequence is 16 residues long.

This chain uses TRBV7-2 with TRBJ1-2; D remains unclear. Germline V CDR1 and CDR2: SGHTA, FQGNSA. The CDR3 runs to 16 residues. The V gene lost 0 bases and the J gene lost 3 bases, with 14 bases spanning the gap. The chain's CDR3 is CASSLATAGRDYGYTF. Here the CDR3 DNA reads TGTGCCAGCAGCTTAGCGACGGCGGGCCGAGACTATGGCTACACCTTC. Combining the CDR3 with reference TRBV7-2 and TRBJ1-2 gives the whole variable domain GAGVSQSPSNKVTEKGKDVELRCDPISGHTALYWYRQSLGQGLEFLIYFQGNSAPDKSGLPSDRFSAERTGGSVSTLTIQRTQQEDSAVYLCASSLATAGRDYGYTFGSGTRLTVV.

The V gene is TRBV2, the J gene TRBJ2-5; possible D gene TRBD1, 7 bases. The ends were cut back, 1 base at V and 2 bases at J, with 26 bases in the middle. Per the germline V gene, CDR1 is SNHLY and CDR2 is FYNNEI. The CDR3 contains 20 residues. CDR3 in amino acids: CASSEGSGQLHFGGQETQYF. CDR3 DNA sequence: TGTGCCAGCAGTGAAGGATCGGGACAGCTACACTTCGGGGGACAAGAGACCCAGTACTTC.

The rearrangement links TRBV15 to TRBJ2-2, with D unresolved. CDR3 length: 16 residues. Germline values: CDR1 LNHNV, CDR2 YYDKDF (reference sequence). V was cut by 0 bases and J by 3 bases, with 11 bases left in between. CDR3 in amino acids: CATSRDAQTYTGELFF. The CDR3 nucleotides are TGTGCCACCAGCAGAGATGCCCAAACTTACACCGGGGAGCTGTTTTTT.

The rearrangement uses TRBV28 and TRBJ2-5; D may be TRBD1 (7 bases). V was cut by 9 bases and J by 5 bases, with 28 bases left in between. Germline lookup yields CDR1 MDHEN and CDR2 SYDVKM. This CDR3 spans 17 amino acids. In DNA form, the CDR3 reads TGTGCCAGTACAGATGGGGGGACAGCGGGCCTTGCTGAGACCCAGTACTTC. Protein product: CASTDGGTAGLAETQYF.

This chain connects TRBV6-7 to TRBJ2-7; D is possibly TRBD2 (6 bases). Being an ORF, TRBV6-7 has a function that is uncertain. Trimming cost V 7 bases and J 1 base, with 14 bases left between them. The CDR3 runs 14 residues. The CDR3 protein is CASTPGGLSYEQYF. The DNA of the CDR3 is TGTGCCAGCACCCCCGGGGGTCTTTCCTACGAGCAGTACTTC.

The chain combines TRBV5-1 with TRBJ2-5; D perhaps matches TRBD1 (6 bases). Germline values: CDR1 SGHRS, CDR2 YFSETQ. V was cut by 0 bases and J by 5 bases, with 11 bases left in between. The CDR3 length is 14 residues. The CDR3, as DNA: TGCGCCAGCAGCTTGGGTACAGGGAGCGAGACCCAGTACTTC. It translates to CASSLGTGSETQYF.

CDR3 nucleotide sequence: TGTGCCTGGAGTGTAGGGGGGGCAGGGGATACGCAGTATTTT. Protein: CAWSVGGAGDTQYF. The chain uses TRBV30 and TRBJ2-3, with D possibly being TRBD2 (7 bases). This CDR3 spans 14 amino acids. The V and J ends lost 0 bases and 6 bases respectively, with 13 bases between them. Germline assignment: CDR1 GTSNPN and CDR2 SVGIG (reference sequence).

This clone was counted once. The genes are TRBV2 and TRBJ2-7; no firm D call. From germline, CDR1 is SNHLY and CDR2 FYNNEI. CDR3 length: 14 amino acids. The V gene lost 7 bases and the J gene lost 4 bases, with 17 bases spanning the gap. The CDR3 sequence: CASMLSTVQYEQYF. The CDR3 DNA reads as TGTGCCAGCATGCTTTCTACGGTCCAATACGAGCAGTACTTC.

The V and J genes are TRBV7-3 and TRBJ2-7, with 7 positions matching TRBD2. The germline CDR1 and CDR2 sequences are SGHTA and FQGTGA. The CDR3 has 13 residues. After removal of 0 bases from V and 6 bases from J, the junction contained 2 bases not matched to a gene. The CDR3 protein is CASSLTSGAEQYF. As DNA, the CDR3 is TGTGCCAGCAGCTTAACAAGCGGGGCCGAGCAGTACTTC.

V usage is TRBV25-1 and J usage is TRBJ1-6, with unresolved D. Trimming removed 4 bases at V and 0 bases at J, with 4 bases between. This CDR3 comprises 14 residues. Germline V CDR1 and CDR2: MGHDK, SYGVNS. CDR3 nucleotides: TGTGCCAGCAGTGCGAGCTCCTATAATTCACCCCTCCACTTT. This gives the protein CASSASSYNSPLHF.

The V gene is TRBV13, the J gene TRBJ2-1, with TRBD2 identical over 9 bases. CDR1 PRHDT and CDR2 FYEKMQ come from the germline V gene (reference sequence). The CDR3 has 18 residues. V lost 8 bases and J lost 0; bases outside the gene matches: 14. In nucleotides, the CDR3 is TGTGCCAGCGTCAGACTAGCGGAGACTACCCGCTCCTACAATGAGCAGTTCTTC. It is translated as CASVRLAETTRSYNEQFF.

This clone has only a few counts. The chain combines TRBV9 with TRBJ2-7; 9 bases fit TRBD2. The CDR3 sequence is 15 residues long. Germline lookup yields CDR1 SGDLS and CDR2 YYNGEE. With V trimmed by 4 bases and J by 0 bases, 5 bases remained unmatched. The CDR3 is CASSSTSGSSYEQYF. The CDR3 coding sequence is TGTGCCAGCAGCTCGACTAGCGGAAGCTCCTACGAGCAGTACTTC.

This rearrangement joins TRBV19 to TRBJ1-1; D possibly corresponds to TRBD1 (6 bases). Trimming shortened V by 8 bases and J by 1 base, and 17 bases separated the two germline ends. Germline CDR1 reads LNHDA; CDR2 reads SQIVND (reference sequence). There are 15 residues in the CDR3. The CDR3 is CASSDPSQGNTEAFF. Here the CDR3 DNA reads TGTGCCAGTTCCGATCCTTCACAGGGGAACACTGAAGCTTTCTTT.

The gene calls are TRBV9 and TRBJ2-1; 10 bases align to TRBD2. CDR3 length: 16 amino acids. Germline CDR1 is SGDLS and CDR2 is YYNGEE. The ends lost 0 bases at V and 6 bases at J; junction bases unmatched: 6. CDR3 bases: TGTGCCAGCAGCGTAGAACTAGCGGGAACCAGCAATGAGCAGTTCTTC. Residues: CASSVELAGTSNEQFF.

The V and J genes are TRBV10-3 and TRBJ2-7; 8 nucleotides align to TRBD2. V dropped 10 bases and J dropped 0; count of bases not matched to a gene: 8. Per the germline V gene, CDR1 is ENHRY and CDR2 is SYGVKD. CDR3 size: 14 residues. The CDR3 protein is CATQQRGTSYEQYF. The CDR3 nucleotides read TGTGCCACCCAGCAGCGGGGGACCTCCTACGAGCAGTACTTC.